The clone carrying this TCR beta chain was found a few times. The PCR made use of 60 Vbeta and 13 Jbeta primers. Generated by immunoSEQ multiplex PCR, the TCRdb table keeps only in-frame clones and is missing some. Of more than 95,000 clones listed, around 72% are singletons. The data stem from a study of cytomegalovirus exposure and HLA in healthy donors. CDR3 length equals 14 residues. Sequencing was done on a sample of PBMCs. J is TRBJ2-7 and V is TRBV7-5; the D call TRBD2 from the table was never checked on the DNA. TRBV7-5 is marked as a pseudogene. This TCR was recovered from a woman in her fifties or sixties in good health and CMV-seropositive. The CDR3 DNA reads TGTGCCAGAAGCTCTCTAGCGGGAGGCTACGAGCAGTACTTC. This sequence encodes CARSSLAGGYEQYF.